These 15 T cell receptor beta chains share one sample of origin, sequenced in a study of tumor-infiltrating lymphocytes in primary liver carcinoma. Unsorted bulk tissue, about 20-32 mg of it, served as the source for co-extraction of RNA and DNA. Priming with a constant-region primer yielded TCR beta cDNA from about 510 ng total RNA. Generation of the TCR beta libraries relied on three nested multiplex PCR rounds using slightly modified ARM-PCR. The first two PCR rounds, roughly 9 cycles each, used TRBV1-TRBV30 forward primers and a C-beta reverse primer. From the multiplex PCR reads, TCRdb called clonotypes with MiXCR, one entry per CDR3 protein. The table lists more than 70,000 distinct CDR3 sequences, approximately 77% of them singletons, with approximately 20% in the top ten. What was sequenced was liver tumor tissue from sampling region 1. Indicated subset: tumor region T1, superior pole. Every receptor here comes from a man aged 40-50 years with primary liver carcinoma and hepatitis B virus infection.

This clonotype was recorded once. A read error is possible here, since a much larger clone lies one base away. The chain employs TRBV30 and TRBJ2-2, with 10 bases fitting TRBD1. Looked up from germline, CDR1 is GTSNPN and CDR2 is SVGIG (reference sequence). The CDR3 loop spans 15 amino acids. CDR3 loop: CACSVLGQGTGELFF. CDR3 sequence (DNA): TGTGCCTGTAGTGTTTTGGGACAGGGGACCGGGGAGCTGTTTTTT.

The chain combines TRBV11-1 with TRBJ2-3; D gene unclear. The CDR3 contains 15 residues. V was pared by 1 base and J by 5 bases, with 13 bases between. Germline lookup yields CDR1 SGHAT and CDR2 FQDESV (reference sequence). The CDR3: CASSLGGYDLDTQYF. CDR3 in DNA: TGTGCCAGCAGCTTAGGAGGCTACGATTTAGATACGCAGTATTTT.

The chain combines TRBV20-1 with TRBJ2-7, with 8 bases lining up with TRBD1. Trimming took 3 bases from V and 3 from J; bases not matched to a gene: 7. The CDR3 totals 14 residues. Per the germline V gene, CDR1 is DFQATT and CDR2 is SNEGSKA (reference sequence). DNA for the CDR3: TGCAGTGCTAGGGCGGACAGGGAAGGCTACGAGCAGTACTTC. Translating gives CSARADREGYEQYF.

This clonotype was seen only once. This likely comes from a read error, as the CDR3 has no conserved phenylalanine or tryptophan at its end. The genes are TRBV6-1 and TRBJ2-5; unclear D gene. The germline V gene encodes CDR1 MNHNS and CDR2 SASEGT. The V gene lost 4 bases and the J gene lost 5 bases, with 5 bases spanning the gap. The CDR3 runs 11 residues. The CDR3 region has the DNA TGTGCCAGCAGTGCATCGGAGACCCAGTACACC. This gives the protein CASSASETQYT.

The chain links TRBV29-1 to TRBJ1-1, with D possibly TRBD1 on 6 matching bases. Per germline, CDR1 SQVTM and CDR2 ANQGSEA. The CDR3 contains 12 residues. The V gene lost 8 bases and the J gene lost 5 bases, with 15 bases spanning the gap. The chain's CDR3 is CSITRQETEAFF. CDR3 DNA: TGCAGCATTACCAGACAGGAGACTGAAGCTTTCTTT. The whole variable domain, remainder taken from reference TRBV29-1 and TRBJ1-1, is SAVISQKPSRDICQRGTSLTIQCQVDSQVTMMFWYRQQPGQSLTLIATANQGSEATYESGFVIDKFPISRPNLTFSTLTVSNMSPEDSSIYLCSITRQETEAFFGQGTRLTVV.

J is TRBJ2-3 and V is TRBV7-9; no reliable D call. The CDR3 extends over 15 amino acids. V dropped 6 bases and J dropped 6 bases, with 19 bases sitting between them. CDR1 is SEHNR and CDR2 is FQNEAQ in the germline V gene (reference sequence). For the CDR3, the DNA is TGTGCCAGCAGTCTCCGGCGATCCTCAACGGATACGCAGTATTTT. This encodes CASSLRRSSTDTQYF. Full variable domain (outside the CDR3, taken from reference TRBV7-9 and TRBJ2-3): DTGVSQNPRHKITKRGQNVTFRCDPISEHNRLYWYRQTLGQGPEFLTYFQNEAQLEKSRLLSDRFSAERPKGSFSTLEIQRTEQGDSAMYLCASSLRRSSTDTQYFGPGTRLTVL.

V gene TRBV6-6 combines with J gene TRBJ2-1; D uncertain. Germline CDR1 reads MNHNY; CDR2 reads SVGAGI (reference sequence). This CDR3 has 11 residues. The CDR3 region is CVRSQVGEQFF. The CDR3 DNA sequence: TGTGTCAGAAGTCAGGTTGGGGAGCAGTTCTTC.

With regard to this clonotype: The junction shows a germline mismatch at one end, possibly a read error. The CDR3 sequence is CASRSRDSTHQDTQYF. The CDR3 coding sequence is TGTGCCAGCAGATCCCGCGACTCGACCCACCAAGACACCCAGTACTTC. V gene TRBV11-2 combines with J gene TRBJ2-5; D remains ambiguous. This CDR3 contains 16 residues. The germline CDR1 and CDR2 sequences are SGHAT and FQNNGV.

The chain joins TRBV28 to TRBJ1-2; D gene uncertain. This CDR3 region has 17 residues. V lost 2 bases and J 0 bases, leaving 16 bases between the germline ends. Germline-derived CDR1 and CDR2 are MDHEN and SYDVKM. The CDR3 spells CASSLGEGAAANYGYTF. In DNA, the CDR3 is TGTGCCAGCAGTTTAGGGGAGGGAGCCGCCGCTAACTATGGCTACACCTTC.

This clonotype has a handful of counts. The V gene is TRBV11-2, the J gene TRBJ2-3; possible D gene TRBD2, 6 bases. The V end lost 1 base, the J end lost 5 bases, and 19 bases lay between the germline ends. Germline V gene lookup returns CDR1 SGHAT and CDR2 FQNNGV. The CDR3 contains 17 residues. The CDR3 spells CASSLVGAGSGKDTQYF. CDR3 DNA sequence: TGTGCCAGCAGCTTAGTTGGCGCGGGGTCGGGTAAAGATACGCAGTATTTT.

This clonotype was detected many times. This sequence joins TRBV6-2 or TRBV6-3 and TRBJ2-5, with 8 bases identical to TRBD2. The CDR3 is 15 amino acids. Trimming took 5 bases from V and 10 from J; bases not matched to a gene: 15. Germline values: CDR1 MNHEY, CDR2 SVGEGT. The CDR3 region has the DNA TGTGCCAGCAGTCCCGGGACTAGAGTAGTTCGTGGCCAGTACTTC. Protein product: CASSPGTRVVRGQYF.

A remark on this clonotype: One end of the junction varies from germline; a read error may be responsible. The CDR3 loop reads CTSSVVGASNEQFF. DNA of the CDR3: TGTACCAGCAGTGTAGTGGGAGCGTCCAATGAGCAGTTCTTC. This chain connects TRBV6-5 to TRBJ2-1, with a tentative D call TRBD2 (5 bases). Germline CDR1 and CDR2: MNHEY and SVGAGI. The length of the CDR3 is 14 residues.

The chain is built from TRBV5-4 and TRBJ1-1; D not resolved. CDR1 is SGHNT and CDR2 is YYREEE in the germline V gene (reference sequence). Trimming shortened V by 6 bases and J by 3 bases, and 21 bases separated the two germline ends. This CDR3 is 16 amino acids long. The DNA for the CDR3 is TGTGCCAGCAACTTTGGATTGGACTCTGGATACACTGAAGCTTTCTTT. Translated, it gives CASNFGLDSGYTEAFF.

To note about this clonotype: With a much larger clone just one base away, this may be a read error. This chain links TRBV5-1 with TRBJ2-7; D may correspond to TRBD1 or TRBD2 (6 bases each). The germline gives CDR1 SGHRS, CDR2 YFSETQ. The CDR3 has 17 amino acids. V gave up 5 bases and J gave up 3 bases, with 24 bases separating them. The CDR3 nucleotides read TGCGCCAGCAGAGGTTGGGGGGCAGGGAATCGTCTCTACGAGCAGTACTTC. It specifies CASRGWGAGNRLYEQYF.

On this clonotype: At one boundary the junction diverges from the germline segment, which might be a read error. This sequence joins TRBV11-2 and TRBJ2-7; the D is unclear. This CDR3 is 13 amino acids long. Germline CDR1 reads SGHAT; CDR2 reads FQNNGV. This CDR3 reads CTSSLERCAEQYF. In DNA form, the CDR3 reads TGTACCAGTAGCTTAGAAAGGTGCGCCGAGCAGTACTTC.